This T cell receptor (beta chain) was captured in a study of blood T cell repertoires in COVID-19. In the study overall: From the United States, Italy and Spain came samples of acute and convalescent COVID-19. Sample material is recorded as cDNA or gDNA derived from T cells, B-cell-depleted T cells, or PBMCs.

The ends were cut back, 6 bases at V and 9 bases at J, with 12 bases in the middle. This CDR3 is built from 11 residues. Looked up from germline, CDR1 is SQVTM and CDR2 is ANQGSEA. Seattle enrolled patients during active infection and tracked them longitudinally. Under the authors' procedure: Reference gene primer amplification in the assay estimated nucleated cell counts. Data came from immunoSEQ multiplex PCR; TCRdb stores just in-frame clones and leaves some out. V and J calls plus clone size are reproduced from that table; the DNA served to infer D and trimming. The data hold 300,000 to 350,000 clones, with about 90% observed a single time.

Sequenced input: peripheral blood. The chain links TRBV29-1 to TRBJ2-1; D perhaps matches TRBD1 (6 bases). This clonotype originated in a woman under 40 with COVID-19, enrolled during active disease. The CDR3 loop reads CSVTGRSEQFF. As DNA, the CDR3 is TGCAGCGTCACAGGGCGATCTGAGCAGTTCTTC.